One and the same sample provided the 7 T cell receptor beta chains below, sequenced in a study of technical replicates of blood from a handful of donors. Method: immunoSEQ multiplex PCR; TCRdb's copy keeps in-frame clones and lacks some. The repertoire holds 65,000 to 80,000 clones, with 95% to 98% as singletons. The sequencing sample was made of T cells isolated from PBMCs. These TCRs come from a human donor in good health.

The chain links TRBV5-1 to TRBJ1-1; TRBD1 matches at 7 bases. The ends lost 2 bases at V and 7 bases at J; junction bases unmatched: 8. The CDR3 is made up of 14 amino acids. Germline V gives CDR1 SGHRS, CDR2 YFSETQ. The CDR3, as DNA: TGCGCCAGCAGCTTACTCACAGGGGTCGGTGAAGCTTTCTTT. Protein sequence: CASSLLTGVGEAFF.

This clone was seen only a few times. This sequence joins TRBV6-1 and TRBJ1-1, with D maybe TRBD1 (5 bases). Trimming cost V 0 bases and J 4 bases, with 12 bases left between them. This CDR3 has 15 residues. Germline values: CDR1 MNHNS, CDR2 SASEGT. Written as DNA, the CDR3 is TGTGCCAGCAGTGAAGCGCTTCAGGGAGGCACTGAAGCTTTCTTT. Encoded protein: CASSEALQGGTEAFF.

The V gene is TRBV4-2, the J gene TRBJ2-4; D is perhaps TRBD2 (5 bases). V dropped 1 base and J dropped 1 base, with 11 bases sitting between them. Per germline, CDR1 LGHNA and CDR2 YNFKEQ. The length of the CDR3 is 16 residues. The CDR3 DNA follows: TGTGCCAGCAGCCAAGTACTAGACTTGGCCAAAAACATTCAGTACTTC. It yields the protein CASSQVLDLAKNIQYF.

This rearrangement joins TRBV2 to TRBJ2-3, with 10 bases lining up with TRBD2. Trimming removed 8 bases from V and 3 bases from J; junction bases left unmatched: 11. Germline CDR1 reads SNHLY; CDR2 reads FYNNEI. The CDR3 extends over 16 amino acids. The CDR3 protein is CASGGAGGPRTDTQYF. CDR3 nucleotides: TGTGCCAGCGGTGGAGCGGGAGGGCCCAGGACAGATACGCAGTATTTT.

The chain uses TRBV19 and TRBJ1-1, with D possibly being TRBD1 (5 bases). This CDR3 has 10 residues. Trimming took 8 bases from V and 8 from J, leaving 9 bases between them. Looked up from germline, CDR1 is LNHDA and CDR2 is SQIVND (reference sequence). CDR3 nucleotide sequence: TGTGCCAGTTTTAGGACAGAAGCTTTCTTT. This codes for CASFRTEAFF.

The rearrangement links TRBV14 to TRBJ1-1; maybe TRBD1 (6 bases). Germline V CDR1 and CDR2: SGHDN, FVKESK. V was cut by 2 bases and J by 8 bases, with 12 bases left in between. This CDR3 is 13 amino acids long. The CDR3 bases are TGTGCCAGCAGCCAATATACCGGGACAGAAGCTTTCTTT. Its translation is CASSQYTGTEAFF.

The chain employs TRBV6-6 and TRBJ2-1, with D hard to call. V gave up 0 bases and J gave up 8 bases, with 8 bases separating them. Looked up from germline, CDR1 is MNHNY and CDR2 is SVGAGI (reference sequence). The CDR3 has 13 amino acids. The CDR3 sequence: CASSYSYVYEQFF. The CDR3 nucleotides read TGTGCCAGCAGTTACTCATATGTCTATGAGCAGTTCTTC.